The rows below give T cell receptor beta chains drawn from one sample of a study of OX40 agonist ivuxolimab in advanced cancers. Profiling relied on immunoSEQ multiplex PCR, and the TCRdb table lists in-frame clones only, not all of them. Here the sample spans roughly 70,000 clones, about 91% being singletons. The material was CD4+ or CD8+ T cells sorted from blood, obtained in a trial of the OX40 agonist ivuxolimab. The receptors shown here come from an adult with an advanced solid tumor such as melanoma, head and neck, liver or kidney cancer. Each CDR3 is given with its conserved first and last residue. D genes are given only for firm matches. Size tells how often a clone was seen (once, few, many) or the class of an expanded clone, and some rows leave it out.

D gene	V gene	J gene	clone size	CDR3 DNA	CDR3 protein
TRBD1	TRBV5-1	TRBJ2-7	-	TGCGCCAGCAGCTTGAGGGACAGCTCCTACGAGCAGTACTTC	CASSLRDSSYEQYF
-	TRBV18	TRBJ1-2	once	TGTGCCAGCTCACCACCATCGAGAGATTACTATGGCTACACCTTC	CASSPPSRDYYGYTF
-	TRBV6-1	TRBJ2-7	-	TGTGCCAGCAGTGAGAACTGGTCCCACGAGCAGTACTTC	CASSENWSHEQYF
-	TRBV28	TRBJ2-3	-	TGTGCCAGCAGCCAGGGGGGTTCCCTGGGCACAGATACGCAGTATTTT	CASSQGGSLGTDTQYF
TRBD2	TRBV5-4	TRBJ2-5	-	TGTGCCAGCAGCCCCGGGACTAGCGGGTGGGGAGAGACCCAGTACTTC	CASSPGTSGWGETQYF
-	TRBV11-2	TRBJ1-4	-	TGTGCCAGCAGACCCAGGGTAGCTAATGAAAAACTGTTTTTT	CASRPRVANEKLFF
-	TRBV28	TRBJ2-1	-	TGTGCCAGCAGTTTGTACAATGAGCAGTTCTTC	CASSLYNEQFF
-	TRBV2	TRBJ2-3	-	TGTGCCAGCAAGAGATGGCGCACAGATACGCAGTATTTT	CASKRWRTDTQYF
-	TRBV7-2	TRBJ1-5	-	TGTGCCAGCAGCTTTCGCGGCAGGGAGAGCAATCAGCCCCAGCATTTT	CASSFRGRESNQPQHF
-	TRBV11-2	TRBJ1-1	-	TGTGCCAGCAGCTTATACAGGGCCGAAGCTTTCTTT	CASSLYRAEAFF
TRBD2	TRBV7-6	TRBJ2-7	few	TGTGCCAGCAGCTCTAGCGGGGGGGCTCGGGACGAGCAGTACTTC	CASSSSGGARDEQYF
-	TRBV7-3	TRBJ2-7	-	TGTGCCAGCAGCTTAAACAGGGACAACGAGCAGTACTTC	CASSLNRDNEQYF
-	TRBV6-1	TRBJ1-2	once	TGTGCCAGCAGTGAGGAGGGTCTCTATGGCTACACCTTC	CASSEEGLYGYTF
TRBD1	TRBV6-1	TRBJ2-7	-	TGTGCCAGCAGGAATTGGCAGGGGGCGAGGGAGCAGTACTTC	CASRNWQGAREQYF
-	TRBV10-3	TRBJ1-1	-	TGTGCCATCAGTCCGGGTCCTGAAGCTTTCTTT	CAISPGPEAFF
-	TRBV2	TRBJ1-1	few	TGTGCCAGCAGTGAACTGGAGAACACTGAAGCTTTCTTT	CASSELENTEAFF
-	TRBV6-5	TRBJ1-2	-	TGTGCCAGCAGTTACCCCGCGGGCGGGGTCGATTATGGCTACACCTTC	CASSYPAGGVDYGYTF
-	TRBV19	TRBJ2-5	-	TGTGCCAGTAGTATCGTCAGGGAAGAGACCCAGTACTTC	CASSIVREETQYF
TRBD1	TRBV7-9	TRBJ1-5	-	TGTGCCAGCAGCCAAGGACAGGGTTTTCAGCCCCAGCATTTT	CASSQGQGFQPQHF
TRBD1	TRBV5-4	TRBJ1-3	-	TGTGCCAGCAGCCGGGCCGGGACAGCAGGTGGAAACACCATATATTTT	CASSRAGTAGGNTIYF
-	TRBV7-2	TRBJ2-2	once	TGTGCCAGCAGCCCCCGACAGGAGAACACCGGGGAGCTGTTTTTT	CASSPRQENTGELFF
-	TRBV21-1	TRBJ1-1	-	TGTGCCAGCAGCCCCCCTCCGGGACAGGGTCATGAGAACACTGAAGCTTTCTTT	CASSPPPGQGHENTEAFF
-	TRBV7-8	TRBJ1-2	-	TGTGCCAGCAGCTTAGAGGGCCTCTATGGCTACACCTTC	CASSLEGLYGYTF
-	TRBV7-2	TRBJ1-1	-	TGTGCCAGCAGCCGTGGAGGGGCCTTGAACACTGAAGCTTTCTTT	CASSRGGALNTEAFF
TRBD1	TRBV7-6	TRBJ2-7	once	TGTGCCAGCAGCTTAGATAAGAACAGGGGATGGAAGCAGTACTTC	CASSLDKNRGWKQYF
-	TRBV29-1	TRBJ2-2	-	TGCAGCGTTGATGTCAGGGGAAACACCGGGGAGCTGTTTTTT	CSVDVRGNTGELFF
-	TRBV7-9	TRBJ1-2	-	TGTGCCAGCACCCCCAGGGTTGAGGGCGAGTATGGCTACACCTTC	CASTPRVEGEYGYTF
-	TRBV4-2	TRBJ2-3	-	TGTGCCAGCAGCCAAGATCGTCGGATCACAGATACGCAGTATTTT	CASSQDRRITDTQYF
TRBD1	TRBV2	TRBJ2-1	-	TGTGCCAGCACTGGACAGGGCTCCTACAATGAGCAGTTCTTC	CASTGQGSYNEQFF
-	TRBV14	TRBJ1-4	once	TGTGCCAGCAGCCAAGTCTCCGGGGGGGAAAAACTGTTTTTT	CASSQVSGGEKLFF
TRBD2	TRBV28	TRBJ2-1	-	TGTGCCAGCACCCTGAGCGGGAGCGGGTACAATGAGCAGTTCTTC	CASTLSGSGYNEQFF
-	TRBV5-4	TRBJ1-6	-	TGTGCCAGCAGCTCCGACCTTACGGATAATTCACCCCTCCACTTT	CASSSDLTDNSPLHF
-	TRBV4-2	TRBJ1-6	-	TGTGCCAGCAGCCAAGAAGTTTACTCACCCCTCCACTTT	CASSQEVYSPLHF
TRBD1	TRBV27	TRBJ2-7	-	TGTGCCAGCAGAGACGACAGGGGGTCCTACGAGCAGTACTTC	CASRDDRGSYEQYF
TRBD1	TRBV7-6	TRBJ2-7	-	TGTGCCAGCAGCACCGGGACAGTGTTTTCCTACGAGCAGTACTTC	CASSTGTVFSYEQYF
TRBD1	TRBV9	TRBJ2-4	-	TGTGCCAGCAGCTTATTAGGGGGCAAAGGGAACATTCAGTACTTC	CASSLLGGKGNIQYF
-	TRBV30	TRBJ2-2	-	TGTGCCTGGGGCGACAGACGGGGGCGCACCGGGGAGCTGTTTTTT	CAWGDRRGRTGELFF
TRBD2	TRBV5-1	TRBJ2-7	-	TGCGCCAGCAGCCCCGCGGGGCTAGCGGGGTCCGACGAGCAGTACTTC	CASSPAGLAGSDEQYF
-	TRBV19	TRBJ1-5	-	TGTGCCAGTAGCATGAGGCAGGGTTATAGCAATCAGCCCCAGCATTTT	CASSMRQGYSNQPQHF
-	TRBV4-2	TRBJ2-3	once	TGTGCCACCCGGGACATTCAACACCCGACGACGGGGGATACGCAGTATTTT	CATRDIQHPTTGDTQYF
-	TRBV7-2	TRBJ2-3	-	TGTGCCAGCAGCCCAGGCCGCACAGATACGCAGTATTTT	CASSPGRTDTQYF